The T cell receptor (beta chain) described here comes from a study of regulatory T cells in long-lasting Graves disease. Findings and limits, study-wide: Under persistent disease, TRBV28, TRBJ1-2 and TRBJ2-5 were used preferentially.

Through Arm-PCR of CDR3 regions and iRepertoire HTBI primers, TCR beta libraries were built. TCRdb processed the multiplex PCR reads anew with MiXCR; each CDR3 protein has one entry. The sample includes under 500,000 distinct CDR3 sequences, around 20% of them seen just once. Time point described: persistent/refractory GD, antithyroid drugs over 5 years with positive TRAb. RNA extracted from PBMCs served as the sequencing template. Trimming at V came to 2 bases and at J to 3 bases, leaving 9 bases not matched to a gene. Germline V gene lookup returns CDR1 SGHRS and CDR2 YFSETQ. The CDR3 spans 16 residues. Comments on this clonotype: Antigen: not known.

The chain uses TRBV5-1 and TRBJ1-1; 8 bases align to TRBD1. Sequencing was performed on peripheral blood mononuclear cells (PBMCs), taken when the disease was refractory, from a patient treated with antithyroid drugs. This sequence originates from a female donor with Graves disease. The CDR3: CASSFRTGGRDTEAFF. The CDR3 coding sequence is TGCGCCAGCAGCTTTCGCACAGGGGGGAGGGACACTGAAGCTTTCTTT.